This T cell receptor (beta chain) emerged from a study of cytomegalovirus exposure and HLA in healthy donors. The PCR contained 60 Vbeta and 13 Jbeta primers. Measured with immunoSEQ multiplex PCR; TCRdb has only the in-frame clones, and not every one. The sample includes 150,000 to 200,000 clones, 80% of them seen just once. The sample taken for sequencing was PBMCs. This TCR derives from a human donor in good health.

The DNA of the CDR3 is TGCGCCAGCAGCCAAGGGACCGGGATAGACACAGATACGCAGTATTTT. Translating it yields CASSQGTGIDTDTQYF. The V gene is TRBV4-3, the J gene TRBJ2-3, with TRBD2 as a possible D gene (5 bases). There are 16 residues in the CDR3. V lost 1 base and J 2 bases, leaving 13 bases between the germline ends. CDR1 and CDR2 from the germline V gene are LGHNA and YSLEER.